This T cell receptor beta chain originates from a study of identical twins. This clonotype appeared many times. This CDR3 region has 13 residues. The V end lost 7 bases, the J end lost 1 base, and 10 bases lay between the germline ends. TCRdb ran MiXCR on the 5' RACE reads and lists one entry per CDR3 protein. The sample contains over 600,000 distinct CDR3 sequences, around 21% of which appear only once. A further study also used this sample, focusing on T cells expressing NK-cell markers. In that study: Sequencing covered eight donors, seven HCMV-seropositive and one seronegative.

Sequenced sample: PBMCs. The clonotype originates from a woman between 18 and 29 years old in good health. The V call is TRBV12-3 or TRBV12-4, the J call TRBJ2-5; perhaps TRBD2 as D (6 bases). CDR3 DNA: TGTGCCAGCATCCCGCGGGGCCAAGAGACCCAGTACTTC. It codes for CASIPRGQETQYF.